A selection of T cell receptor beta chains follows, all from one sample in a study of metastatic and nonmetastatic thyroid tumors. TCRdb used MiXCR to call clones anew from the PCR reads. The sample has around 25,000 clones, roughly 13% seen once. The source material was blood. The receptors here all came from a female donor with papillary thyroid cancer or a benign thyroid nodule (not recorded which). Some clones in this sample may be carry-over from other donors' samples. The CDR3 runs from the conserved cysteine through the conserved F or W. The D gene is left open where the match is weak. Size values are once, few and many counts, or a class for expanded clones, and some rows have none.

cdr3_aa	cdr3_nt	clone_size	d_call	j_call	v_call
CASSLLAGIYEQYF	TGTGCCAGCAGCTTACTAGCGGGTATCTACGAGCAGTACTTC	NA	TRBD2	TRBJ2-7	TRBV11-2
CATNLGPDTQYF	TGTGCCACCAACCTGGGGCCAGATACGCAGTATTTT	many	NA	TRBJ2-3	TRBV2
CAILEFGEQYF	TGTGCCATACTGGAGTTCGGCGAGCAGTACTTC	many	NA	TRBJ2-7	TRBV7-9
CASSYSRMKEQFF	TGTGCCAGCAGTTACTCAAGGATGAAGGAGCAGTTCTTC	many	NA	TRBJ2-1	TRBV6-6
CSAVQGEPYEQYF	TGCAGTGCCGTCCAAGGGGAGCCCTACGAGCAGTACTTC	medium-sized	NA	TRBJ2-7	TRBV20-1
CSATKFYNSPLHF	TGCAGTGCTACGAAGTTCTATAATTCACCCCTCCACTTT	many	NA	TRBJ1-6	TRBV20-1
CASSSPIITSGSRNEQFF	TGTGCCAGCAGCTCTCCAATTATCACTAGCGGGAGTCGCAATGAGCAGTTCTTC	many	TRBD2	TRBJ2-1	TRBV7-2
CATSDFPRTSGTQETQYF	TGTGCCACCAGTGACTTTCCCCGGACTAGCGGGACTCAAGAGACCCAGTACTTC	many	TRBD2	TRBJ2-5	TRBV24-1
CASSVEGQNIVGGELFF	TGTGCCAGCAGCGTAGAAGGACAGAACATAGTAGGCGGGGAGCTGTTTTTT	many	NA	TRBJ2-2	TRBV9
CASSVVGLAGGGDTGELFF	TGTGCCAGCAGCGTAGTCGGGTTGGCGGGAGGGGGCGACACCGGGGAGCTGTTTTTT	many	TRBD2	TRBJ2-2	TRBV9
CAIRPDRNQPQHF	TGTGCCATCAGACCCGACAGAAATCAGCCCCAGCATTTT	many	NA	TRBJ1-5	TRBV10-3
CASSVLASGKNTQYF	TGTGCCAGCAGCGTATTGGCTAGCGGGAAGAATACGCAGTATTTT	many	TRBD2	TRBJ2-3	TRBV9
CASSIRATALYEQYF	TGTGCCAGCAGCATTAGGGCTACAGCATTATACGAGCAGTACTTC	NA	NA	TRBJ2-7	TRBV6-2/TRBV6-3
CASSSPHSAGIYEQYF	TGTGCCAGCAGTTCCCCTCATAGCGCAGGCATCTACGAGCAGTACTTC	NA	NA	TRBJ2-7	TRBV27
CASSVGGVGDEQYF	TGTGCCAGCAGCGTAGGGGGCGTCGGAGACGAGCAGTACTTC	many	NA	TRBJ2-7	TRBV9
CASSFGAGTGGETQYF	TGCGCCAGCAGCTTTGGAGCCGGGACTGGAGGGGAGACCCAGTACTTC	many	NA	TRBJ2-5	TRBV5-1
CASSEGGQHNYGYTF	TGTGCCAGCAGCGAAGGAGGACAACACAACTATGGCTACACCTTC	many	NA	TRBJ1-2	TRBV28
CASSPVGQNYGYTF	TGTGCCAGCAGTCCAGTGGGACAGAACTATGGCTACACCTTC	many	TRBD1	TRBJ1-2	TRBV7-3
CSARDGREGWNEQFF	TGCAGTGCTAGAGATGGGCGGGAGGGTTGGAATGAGCAGTTCTTC	NA	TRBD2	TRBJ2-1	TRBV20-1
CASSLTSGRRGEQYF	TGTGCCAGCAGCTTAACTAGCGGGAGACGAGGCGAGCAGTACTTC	NA	TRBD2	TRBJ2-7	TRBV7-3
CATSDPRYYSGNVDTQYF	TGTGCCACCAGTGATCCGCGATACTATAGCGGGAACGTAGATACGCAGTATTTT	many	TRBD2	TRBJ2-3	TRBV24-1
CASSIGTWVYNEQFF	TGCGCCAGCAGCATCGGGACTTGGGTCTACAATGAGCAGTTCTTC	NA	NA	TRBJ2-1	TRBV5-1
CASSTGTGDTYGYTF	TGTGCCAGCAGTACAGGGACAGGGGACACCTATGGCTACACCTTC	many	TRBD1	TRBJ1-2	TRBV6-2/TRBV6-3
CASSSYGRGDEQFF	TGTGCCAGCAGTTCGTACGGGAGGGGCGATGAGCAGTTCTTC	many	TRBD2	TRBJ2-1	TRBV27
CASAGVIGQGAEGANVLTF	TGTGCCAGTGCGGGGGTGATAGGACAGGGGGCGGAAGGGGCCAACGTCCTGACTTTC	many	TRBD1	TRBJ2-6	TRBV19
CASSYFAGSHSPLHF	TGTGCCAGCAGTTATTTCGCGGGGAGCCATTCACCCCTCCACTTT	many	NA	TRBJ1-6	TRBV28
CASSYSEGGYDIQYF	TGTGCCAGCAGTTACTCGGAGGGAGGGTACGACATTCAGTACTTC	NA	TRBD2	TRBJ2-4	TRBV6-4
CASSGTNTGELFF	TGTGCCAGCAGTGGGACAAACACCGGGGAGCTGTTTTTT	many	NA	TRBJ2-2	TRBV6-4
CATTYEQYF	TGCGCCACCACCTACGAGCAGTACTTC	many	NA	TRBJ2-7	TRBV10-1
CSAVGATPATNEKLFF	TGCAGTGCTGTCGGGGCGACGCCTGCAACTAATGAAAAACTGTTTTTT	many	NA	TRBJ1-4	TRBV20-1
CASSLFDPGTEAFF	TGTGCCAGCTCACTCTTCGATCCGGGCACTGAAGCTTTCTTT	many	NA	TRBJ1-1	TRBV18
CASSEVAGEGETQYF	TGTGCCAGCAGTGAAGTGGCAGGGGAAGGGGAGACCCAGTACTTC	NA	NA	TRBJ2-5	TRBV6-1
CASSGTDNEKLFF	TGCGCCAGCAGTGGGACAGATAATGAAAAACTGTTTTTT	many	TRBD1	TRBJ1-4	TRBV5-1
CASTPRGDRGNSPLHF	TGTGCCAGCACTCCAAGGGGCGACAGGGGTAATTCACCCCTCCACTTT	many	TRBD1	TRBJ1-6	TRBV27
CASSRLVGDEQYF	TGTGCCAGTAGTAGACTAGTGGGAGACGAGCAGTACTTC	many	NA	TRBJ2-7	TRBV19
CASSLIGTSRRELFF	TGTGCCAGCAGCTTAATAGGGACTAGCAGGAGGGAGCTGTTTTTT	many	TRBD2	TRBJ2-2	TRBV7-3
CASSQENAGGPSDTQYF	TGCGCCAGCAGCCAAGAGAATGCGGGAGGGCCATCAGATACGCAGTATTTT	many	TRBD2	TRBJ2-3	TRBV4-1
CSWSAGGMGLANNEQFF	TGTTCCTGGAGTGCGGGGGGCATGGGACTAGCCAACAATGAGCAGTTCTTC	NA	TRBD2	TRBJ2-1	TRBV30
CSATPPDRVGETQYF	TGCAGTGCTACACCGCCCGACAGGGTTGGAGAGACCCAGTACTTC	many	TRBD1	TRBJ2-5	TRBV20-1
CASSPIRPKLFF	TGTGCCAGCAGTCCTATCCGTCCGAAACTGTTTTTT	many	NA	TRBJ1-4	TRBV28
CASSYMTSTDTQYF	TGTGCCAGCAGTTACATGACTAGCACAGATACGCAGTATTTT	many	NA	TRBJ2-3	TRBV6-5
CASSWATVRYEQYF	TGTGCCAGCAGCTGGGCGACAGTGAGATACGAGCAGTACTTC	many	NA	TRBJ2-7	TRBV28
CASSILGQANTEAFF	TGTGCCAGTAGTATACTAGGACAGGCGAACACTGAAGCTTTCTTT	many	TRBD1	TRBJ1-1	TRBV19
CASSIEARSNQPQHF	TGTGCCAGTAGTATAGAAGCCAGAAGCAATCAGCCCCAGCATTTT	NA	NA	TRBJ1-5	TRBV19
CASSQVAGAGYEQYF	TGCGCCAGCAGCCAGGTAGCGGGGGCTGGCTACGAGCAGTACTTC	many	TRBD2	TRBJ2-7	TRBV4-1
CASSSKRYTDTQYF	TGTGCCAGCAGTTCCAAGCGGTACACAGATACGCAGTATTTT	many	NA	TRBJ2-3	TRBV6-1
CASSDSGSGANVLTF	TGTGCCAGCAGTGACTCAGGCTCTGGGGCCAACGTCCTGACTTTC	many	NA	TRBJ2-6	TRBV6-4
CASTRALEETQYF	TGTGCCAGCACCCGGGCCTTGGAAGAGACCCAGTACTTC	many	NA	TRBJ2-5	TRBV2
CASSQDGASNQPQHF	TGTGCCAGCAGCCAAGACGGGGCAAGCAATCAGCCCCAGCATTTT	many	NA	TRBJ1-5	TRBV3-1
CASGPGSGANVLTF	TGTGCCAGCGGCCCGGGTTCTGGGGCCAACGTCCTGACTTTC	many	NA	TRBJ2-6	TRBV7-3
CASSSFISVRGEQYF	TGTGCCAGCAGCTCCTTTATATCCGTACGTGGCGAGCAGTACTTC	medium-sized	NA	TRBJ2-7	TRBV11-2
CSARDPGAGETGELFF	TGCAGTGCTAGAGACCCCGGGGCAGGGGAGACCGGGGAGCTGTTTTTT	medium-sized	NA	TRBJ2-2	TRBV20-1
CASSSVGGGGSPLHF	TGCGCCAGCAGCTCTGTCGGGGGGGGTGGTTCACCCCTCCACTTT	many	NA	TRBJ1-6	TRBV5-1
CASSLGGFGYGYTF	TGTGCCAGCAGCCTAGGGGGTTTCGGCTATGGCTACACCTTC	NA	NA	TRBJ1-2	TRBV11-1
CASSLAGASYNEQFF	TGCGCCAGCAGCTTGGCGGGGGCCTCCTACAATGAGCAGTTCTTC	many	NA	TRBJ2-1	TRBV5-1
CASSWYGGGYEQYF	TGTGCCAGCAGTTGGTATGGAGGAGGGTACGAGCAGTACTTC	many	NA	TRBJ2-7	TRBV12-3/TRBV12-4
CTSSYRQGANEQYF	TGCACCAGCAGCTACAGACAGGGGGCTAACGAGCAGTACTTC	NA	TRBD1	TRBJ2-7	TRBV5-1